Here is one TCR beta chain with its context. Antigen unknown. The data were produced by immunoSEQ multiplex PCR, yet TCRdb's version contains in-frame clones alone and is incomplete. Of approximately 500,000 clones in the sample, around nine tenths were seen once. The data derive from a study of Ad26.COV2.S vaccination and SARS-CoV-2 variants. Study-wide findings and caveats: Quantification of TCR breadth and depth may have yielded underestimates of total T cell responses. Non-spike TCR breadth did not differ much between vaccine and placebo recipients.

As for treatment: 15 to 20 received Ad26.COV2.S at low or high dose, single or two shots; 5 received placebo; per-sample allocation not given. Collection of the samples took place on day 63 after the first injection of vaccine or placebo. Germline values: CDR1 SGHNT, CDR2 YYREEE (reference sequence). With 6 bases clipped from V and 5 bases from J, the junction kept 7 bases outside the gene matches. The CDR3 has 14 residues. The chain uses TRBV5-4 and TRBJ2-2; 7 nucleotides agree with TRBD2. The sample here was peripheral blood, taken in a trial of Ad26.COV2.S vaccine versus placebo. The TCR originated in a person aged 18-65 years who received the Ad26.COV2.S COVID-19 vaccine or a placebo. The CDR3: CASNGRAGTGELFF. The CDR3, as DNA: TGTGCCAGCAATGGGAGGGCGGGTACCGGGGAGCTGTTTTTT. Using reference TRBV5-4 and TRBJ2-2 for the parts outside the CDR3, the full variable domain is ETGVTQSPTHLIKTRGQQVTLRCSSQSGHNTVSWYQQALGQGPQFIFQYYREEENGRGNFPPRFSGLQFPNYSSELNVNALELDDSALYLCASNGRAGTGELFFGEGSRLTVL.